Described below is a single T cell receptor (beta chain) sequence and its context. Its antigen remains unknown. Sorted-subset replicate PCRs used 200 to 250 ng DNA, roughly 28,000 T cell genomes. In the original processing: From ImmunoSEQ came sequences covering only the junction and carrying no quality scores, so filtering differed. The table came from immunoSEQ multiplex PCR; TCRdb's copy has only in-frame clones and leaves some out. The V and J calls and clone size were taken over from that table, and D and trimming were inferred from the DNA. This table holds over 950,000 clones, approximately 80% found once. The sample comes from a study of shared clonotypes between healthy human individuals. The study's findings and limits: Incomplete sequencing of sorted subsets was indicated by rarefaction despite large depth.

The donors were adults (healthy and HIV-negative) with no recent acute infections or vaccinations. V shed 3 bases and J shed 5 bases, with 13 bases lying between them. Germline-derived CDR1 and CDR2 are MGHRA and YSYEKL. This CDR3 has 14 residues. The sequence was obtained from a man younger than 30 in good health. Some clones in this sample may be carry-over from other donors' samples. Sequenced sample: memory CD4+ T cells from PBMCs. The subset denotes: CD45RA-negative fraction. This chain joins TRBV4-1 and TRBJ1-1; possible D gene TRBD1, 5 bases. The CDR3 is CASSQGVMWTEAFF. For the CDR3, the DNA is TGCGCCAGCAGCCAGGGGGTGATGTGGACTGAAGCTTTCTTT.